This T cell receptor (beta chain) is drawn from a study of T cells after yellow fever vaccination. As for this clonotype: Its antigen is unknown.

Study outcomes and limitations: In post-booster samples, most primary-vaccination clones reappeared (around 95% CD4, 70% to 90% CD8).

TCRdb reprocessed the 5' RACE reads via MiXCR and lists one record per CDR3 protein. The data show 400,000 or so distinct CDR3 sequences, roughly 6.2% seen once. Trimming removed 3 bases at V and 2 bases at J, with 14 bases between. Per the germline V gene, CDR1 is KGHSH and CDR2 is LQKENI. The CDR3 loop spans 15 amino acids. Sequenced here: PBMCs, sampled 5 days after the yellow fever booster vaccination. This chain connects TRBV18 to TRBJ2-7; TRBD1 is a possible D gene (6 bases). This clonotype was obtained from a man younger than 40 who received the YFV17D yellow fever vaccine. The CDR3 region has the DNA TGTGCCAGCTCACCCCCGACAGGCATGACCTACGAGCAGTACTTC. This codes for CASSPPTGMTYEQYF.